This T cell receptor beta chain was recovered during a study of human thymus T cells. Study-wide results and caveats: Usage of V and J genes appeared biased in thymic and blood repertoires.

V lost 5 bases, J lost 3 bases, and 21 bases lay in between. Per the germline V gene, CDR1 is SGHTA and CDR2 is FQGTGA. The length of the CDR3 is 17 residues. Donors were healthy Finnish babies undergoing corrective operations for congenital heart defects. Half of the eight donors gave roughly 0.45-1 mL blood during surgery. All available leukocytes, rather than a set cell count, yielded the blood DNA. Data came from immunoSEQ multiplex PCR; TCRdb stores just in-frame clones and leaves some out. The repertoire holds tens of thousands of clones, with approximately 93% as singletons. Worth noting for this clone: Its target is unknown.

J is TRBJ2-3 and V is TRBV7-3; D may be TRBD1 (6 bases). Sequenced input: blood. The sequence came from a boy younger than two with a congenital heart defect but otherwise immunologically healthy. CDR3 DNA: TGTGCCAGCAGCCTCCCGGGCCAGCAAAGGGGGACAGATACGCAGTATTTT. Translating it yields CASSLPGQQRGTDTQYF.